The source of this TCR beta chain is a study of T cell responses to AZD1222 COVID-19 vaccine. Study results and limitations: Reportedly, nearly half of unique spike TCRs recognized epitopes outside B.1.351/B.1.1.7 mutations.

TCRdb's copy holds only in-frame clones and misses some; the assay was immunoSEQ multiplex PCR. Among 80,000 to 90,000 clones listed, approximately 89% were seen once. Concerning this clone itself: The antigen is undetermined.

V was clipped by 6 bases and J by 9 bases; unmatched bases: 6. Looked up from germline, CDR1 is LNHDA and CDR2 is SQIVND (reference sequence). CDR3 length equals 14 residues. Here the sequenced sample was peripheral blood, taken on day 0 of MenACWY control vaccination. The origin of this receptor is an adult in good health. This chain uses TRBV19 with TRBJ2-1, with 12 bases fitting TRBD2. The CDR3 coding sequence is TGTGCCAGTAGGAAGACTAGCGGGAGTTTTGAGCAGTTCTTC. Translation: CASRKTSGSFEQFF.